This TCR beta chain is drawn from a study of cytomegalovirus exposure and HLA in healthy donors (dated by TCRdb to about 2017). Study-wide context: An earlier analysis of several hundred of the donors reported approximately 300 Gb of sequence data and 117 million unique TCR beta sequences obtained from some 170 million T cells. An early release covering roughly 640 HLA-typed donors comprised roughly 300 gigabases of sequencing data and around 85 million unique TCR sequences. Of the approximately 400 genotyped donors, less than 85% were placed in the genetic ancestry cluster associated with self-reported Caucasian donors. The aim of the study was to test whether cataloging public T cell receptors could identify signatures of past pathogen exposure. The study used immunosequencing to profile the T cell repertoires of 666 subjects and linked those repertoires to cytomegalovirus serostatus. In addition to the first cohort of 666 subjects, a separate validation cohort of under 150 different subjects was used. To predict cytomegalovirus infection status, the study combined high-throughput TCR immunosequencing, statistical association of individual TCRs with disease status, and machine learning. A later analysis re-analyzed previously published TCR beta repertoires from 660 or so donors and added high-resolution HLA genotyping to study TCR occurrence patterns. Rather than using new phenotypic data, the later analysis identified candidate immune exposures from TCR beta sequences and from how often those sequences occurred across donors. An earlier analysis of 500 to 650 of the donors applied high-throughput TCR beta sequencing to assess whether each TCR beta V gene segment acted as functional or pseudogenic. Donor age, sex, ethnicity and CMV serostatus were compiled together with the repertoire data. In a later genetic analysis, genome-wide SNP genotypes for about 55% of the roughly 670 donors were used, and that subset was treated as a discovery cohort. Every discovery cohort repertoire had been produced on one sequencing platform. Class I and class II HLA loci were covered by the typing at four-digit resolution. The number of donors typed differed by locus, with about 629-640 for A, B, C, DRB1 and DQB1, roughly 550 for DQA1, some 570 for DPA1, and approximately 470 for DPB1. Roughly five DR-DQ haplotypes were treated as single units for association and clustering because of strong linkage in the cohort. Across 300 to 400 genotyped donors of the cohort, an average of approximately 240,000 unique TCR beta nucleotide sequences per donor were sequenced, and 15% to 20% of those sequences were non-productive. General conclusions and limits of the study: A later analysis found that HLA-associated TCR beta chains were more clonally expanded and had lower generation probabilities than equally common non-associated chains. Because counts were too low, fewer than 20 rarely observed V segments, including chromosome 9 orphons, were excluded from the earlier analysis of a few hundred of the donors. A later analysis reported that several top co-occurrence clusters appeared linked to parvovirus B19, influenza, CMV and Epstein-Barr virus. The only immune exposure information available for the cohort was CMV serostatus. Linkage disequilibrium might explain the correlated functional status among segregating V segments, but an unknown experimental factor could not be ruled out. Assigning TCR associations to individual alleles was difficult when HLA alleles, especially DR and DQ, strongly co-occurred. According to a later analysis, most CMV-associated TCR beta chains appeared to be HLA-restricted, and the HLA associations seemed to be driven largely by CMV exposure. The sequencing pipeline was judged likely to have produced a cluster of highly shared sequence variants as a technical artifact. Cytomegalovirus status was reported to be diagnosed by the classifier with high specificity and sensitivity in both the original and validation cohorts. A total of 150 to 200 TCR beta chains were listed by the study as associated with cytomegalovirus. In a later analysis, 15,000 to 20,000 TCR beta sequences were associated with specific HLA alleles at a false discovery rate of 0.05. The presence/absence analyses assumed that sequencing depth was roughly uniform across donors, and that assumption may not be true. While some public TCRs were present in many individuals, most TCR sequences turned up only very rarely across donors. In this cohort, only TCR beta chains were sequenced, and detectable features were limited by the absence of alpha or paired-chain data. A few of the identified cytomegalovirus-associated TCR beta chains were confirmed in vitro to be specific for cytomegalovirus antigens. Because some donors lacked HLA typing at each locus, the association tests relied only on the typed subset. An earlier analysis of around 540 of the donors showed that most TCR beta V segments appeared in productive rearrangements either about 90% or about 30% of the time, which broadly matched IMGT annotations. According to the authors, the approach could potentially be generalized to other disease states and immunological phenotypes. An association between a missense DCLRE1C variant and V-gene and J-gene trimming of TCR beta chains was found in a later genetic analysis and replicated in an independent cohort. In a later genetic analysis, fewer N-insertions in productive TCRs were reported among donors in an Asian-associated ancestry cluster than the approximately 630-donor mean. In a later analysis, TCR association rates were found to vary across HLA loci, with the most associated TCRs seen for DRB1 alleles and the fewest for HLA-C alleles. Some IMGT-functional V segments, including TRBV6-2 and TRBV6-3, could not be distinguished by the 87-base-pair reads and were therefore excluded. A further reported finding was that TCR beta sequences accurately predicted the HLA-A and HLA-B alleles for most subjects in the first cohort.

A remark on this clone: Its cognate antigen has yet to be identified. No qualities accompany the bases; no much larger clone lies one base away.

In total, 630 or so healthy bone marrow donors made up the cohort. At the time of sampling, all cohort members were nominally healthy, though unrecorded immune exposures were likely present. The donor tested CMV seronegative and was one of the 352 seronegative cohort members. Each donor provided a peripheral blood sample, and peripheral blood mononuclear cells were used for TCR beta sequencing. Genomic DNA was extracted from the blood cell samples with the Qiagen DNeasy Blood Extraction Kit. Preparation of the library involved the immunoSEQ multiplex PCR assay. For the multiplex PCR, a mixture combining 60 forward primers for TCR Vbeta segments and 13 reverse primers for TCR Jbeta segments was used. The CDR3 region of rearranged TCR beta genes was amplified from genomic DNA with a multiplex PCR assay. On the Illumina HiSeq System, the amplified TCR beta libraries were sequenced as 87-base-pair reads. On the study's bioinformatics: In a later analysis, about 80 million unique TCR beta chains were counted across the 500 to 850 repertoires, and around 10 million of these chains were shared by at least two donors. To remove PCR and sequencing errors, raw reads were error-corrected and collapsed into unique sequences using a nearest-neighbor algorithm that merged closely related sequences. V, D and J gene segments were assigned by aligning CDR3 sequences to IMGT reference sequences. For a sequence to be retained, at least a six-nucleotide match to both a V gene segment and a J gene segment was required. Rearrangements were called productive when the CDR3 lacked stop codons and stayed in frame with V and J; all others were non-productive. CDR3 was defined according to IMGT convention as the region running from the second conserved V-encoded cysteine to the conserved J-encoded phenylalanine. In an earlier analysis of around 600 of the donors, sequences lacking an unambiguous match to a single V gene segment were excluded. An earlier analysis of several hundred of the donors called V segments functional above 56.7% productive rearrangements and segregating when the between-donor standard deviation exceeded 5%. To diagnose cytomegalovirus status from the catalog of TCR beta chain sequences, a statistical classification framework was built. V and J gene assignment, in a later analysis, came from comparing TCR nucleotide sequences with IMGT/GENE-DB human TR gene sequences. Using the TCRdist pipeline, a later analysis assigned CDR3 sequences along with most-parsimonious VDJ recombination scenarios. In a later analysis, each TCR beta chain was defined by its CDR3 amino acid sequence together with its V-gene family, and reads lacking a unique V-gene family were excluded. As a way to deal with suspected cross-contamination and a sequencing artifact, a later analysis dropped over 550 nucleotide sequences that were highly shared and had low generation probability. For each public chain, a later analysis derived a clonal expansion index from normalized ranks of inferred template counts within each repertoire. Generation probabilities in a later analysis came from a VDJ recombination model fitted to out-of-frame rearrangements, and those results were checked against IGoR. A later analysis scored TCR-TCR, TCR-HLA and TCR-CMV co-occurrence with hypergeometric tests, applying a repertoire-size bias correction to TCR pairs. False discovery rates were estimated in a later analysis by permuting HLA or CMV assignments 20 times. In a later analysis, co-occurring TCRs were grouped with DBSCAN, and TCRdist sequence similarity was added when clustering was performed within HLA-allele-positive subsets. Co-occurrence clustering excluded repertoires with fewer than 30,000 or more than 120,000 public chains, plus five with anomalous nucleotide sharing. The table comes from immuneACCESS by way of TCRdb, which keeps in-frame sequences with V and J called. Part of the clones is missing from these tables; in studies checked, under half for an unresolved V gene and the rest for unknown reasons. V and J calls and clone size are as listed in that table; D and trimming were resolved from the DNA. Within this sample are more than 95,000 clones, with roughly 15% of them counted one time only. The ten largest clonotypes hold roughly 0.89% of the sample.

At the junction V is shortened by 5 bases and J by 10 bases, with 17 bases in between. Including the terminal cysteine and phenylalanine, the CDR3 comprises 13 residues. The entry retains the CDR3 DNA only, 39 bases that are in frame from base 1. CDR1 and CDR2 were assigned from the germline V gene as SGHVS and FQNEAQ. Rearrangement joined TRBV7-8 to TRBJ1-1; the D gene cannot be named for sure. Sequenced material: PBMCs. The clonotype was recovered from a female donor in good health and CMV-seronegative. The sequence in DNA is TGTGCCAGCAGCCCACGGGTTGTTGAGGGAGCTTTCTTT. This sequence encodes CASSPRVVEGAFF. Reference TRBV7-8 and TRBJ1-1 proteins supply the regions before and after the CDR3; the full variable domain is: GAGVSQSPRYKVAKRGQDVALRCDPISGHVSLFWYQQALGQGPEFLTYFQNEAQLDKSGLPSDRFFAERPEGSVSTLKIQRTQQEDSAVYLCASSPRVVEGAFFGQGTRLTVV.